This note documents a single T cell receptor (beta chain) sequence. Time point described: week 3, after first cycle of checkpoint inhibitor. Assay: immunoSEQ multiplex PCR; the TCRdb copy retains only in-frame clones and omits some. The top ten clones hold 10% of a sample with about 28,000 clones, around 80% of them seen once. This entry comes from a study of blood T cell dynamics during melanoma immunotherapy. The CDR3 spans 14 residues. Deletions cut 5 bases from V and 4 bases from J, with 15 bases between. Per the germline V gene, CDR1 is LNHDA and CDR2 is SQIVND (reference sequence). The TCR originated in a human donor with melanoma. The genes are TRBV19 and TRBJ2-7; D remains ambiguous. The source was blood, collected from a patient treated with checkpoint blockade. The CDR3 sequence is CASSGRRFPYEQYF. DNA for the CDR3: TGTGCCAGTAGTGGGCGACGTTTCCCTTACGAGCAGTACTTC.